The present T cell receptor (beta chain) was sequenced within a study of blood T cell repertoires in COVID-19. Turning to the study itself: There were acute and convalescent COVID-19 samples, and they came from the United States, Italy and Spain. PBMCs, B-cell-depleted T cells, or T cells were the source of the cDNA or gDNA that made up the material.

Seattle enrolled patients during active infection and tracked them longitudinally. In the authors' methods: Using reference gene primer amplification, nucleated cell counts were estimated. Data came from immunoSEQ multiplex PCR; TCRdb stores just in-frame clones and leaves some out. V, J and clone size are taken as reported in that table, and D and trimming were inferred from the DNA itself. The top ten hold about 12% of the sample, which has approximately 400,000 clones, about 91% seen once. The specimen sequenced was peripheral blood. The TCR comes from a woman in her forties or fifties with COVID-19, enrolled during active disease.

CDR3: CASSLRGSITEAFF. The CDR3 coding sequence is TGTGCCAGCAGCTTGAGGGGGAGTATCACTGAAGCTTTCTTT. The J gene is TRBJ1-1, the V gene TRBV5-4, with D tentatively TRBD1 (6 bases). The CDR3 extends over 14 amino acids. Germline assignment: CDR1 SGHNT and CDR2 YYREEE (reference sequence). Trimming removed 1 base at V and 4 bases at J, with 11 bases between.